This T cell receptor beta chain emerged from a study of Graves' ophthalmopathy and Graves' hyperthyroidism (dated by TCRdb to between 2018 and 2020). Some background on the complete study: Hyperthyroidism was defined as stable when no progression to ophthalmopathy occurred within 18 months of follow-up. An independent validation cohort was composed of some 19 hyperthyroidism patients and 17 patients who later progressed from hyperthyroidism to ophthalmopathy. To explore V-J signatures that separate ophthalmopathy from hyperthyroidism, a discovery set of about a hundred patients was enrolled, consisting of approximately 44 with ophthalmopathy and approximately 60 with stable hyperthyroidism. In more than 5 hyperthyroidism patients, the T-cell repertoire of thyroid tissue was compared with the T-cell repertoire of blood. Following sampling, methimazole starting at 30 mg daily was administered to hyperthyroidism patients, and high-dose intravenous methylprednisolone was administered to ophthalmopathy patients. In total, approximately 140 blood samples were TCR-sequenced: 43 ophthalmopathy, approximately 80 hyperthyroidism and some 17 hyperthyroidism-to-ophthalmopathy patients. The study used signatures of the TCR beta repertoire to tell Graves' ophthalmopathy apart from Graves' hyperthyroidism and to predict which patients would progress to ophthalmopathy.

V drops 4 bases and J drops 4 bases, leaving 11 bases in between. The CDR3 numbers 15 residues from cysteine through phenylalanine. Only CDR3 DNA is held: 45 bases, read in frame from base 1. Overall study results and their limits: Most expanded thyroid clonotypes with frequency above 0.001 were also detected in blood, suggesting blood repertoires may reflect the thyroid immune response. In cross-validation, the 13-signature model distinguished ophthalmopathy from stable hyperthyroidism with about 88% sensitivity and around 81% specificity, and in the test set the corresponding values were around 78% and 73%. No statistical method was used to predetermine the sample size, and group allocation was not hidden from the investigators. In validation, the model predicted ophthalmopathy progression with roughly 68% sensitivity and 72.22% specificity; 12 predicted patients were CT-confirmed with GO in a median of about 6.2 months.

TCR beta CDR3 regions were amplified from RNA transcripts for repertoire sequencing. The first round was an RT-PCR using HTBI primers with the Qiagen OneStep RT-PCR kit, and this first round was followed by a second-round multiplex PCR, then size selection and purification. The libraries underwent paired-end sequencing with 100 bp reads on an Illumina HiSeq2000. The study's own analysis went as follows. SOAPnuke was used for read processing, and reads with adapters, uncalled bases, a mean Phred below 15, or no exact constant-primer or identifier match were discarded. COPE v1.2.5 was used to merge high-quality paired reads. Unique nucleotide sequences were defined as clonotypes and aligned to IMGT TRB V, D and J references using MiTCR v1.1. Analysis was restricted to V-J combinations with a frequency above 0.0001, which covered over 98% of repertoires. A TCR clonal expansion and chaos score per V-J combination was defined as the ratio of F50 clonal expansion to chaos observed in the TCRdist matrix. Features were reduced by Welch's t-statistics and random forest to about a dozen V-J combinations, which fed a naive Bayes classifier. Thyroid-blood repertoire similarity was quantified with the Morisita-Horn index. TCRdb handled the public reads itself, with Q25 trimming in fastp and clone calling in MiXCR, and kept productive beta chains. Merged by CDR3 protein, the rows form single entries marked with the most common genes and DNA. These V and J calls rely on TCRdb rather than the paper's analysis. This sample gives around 1.1 million distinct CDR3 sequences in total; roughly two fifths of them show up just once. The ten biggest clones cover 11% of the sample.

Patients with hyperthyroidism were aged 18 to 65 years, had been newly diagnosed, and had a disease duration of less than 2 months. Anyone with other autoimmune diseases, uncontrolled infections, pregnancy or lactation was excluded from the study. Diagnosis relied on clinical symptoms, serum thyroxine, TRAb, thyroid ultrasound and orbital computed tomography. Total RNA was extracted with Trizol reagent and quality-checked on an Agilent 2100 Bioanalyzer. A remark on this clonotype: Its antigen remains unidentified. One base away there is no much larger clone; base qualities are not given.

The chain employs TRBV12-3 or TRBV12-4 and TRBJ2-6; TRBD2 could be the D gene, as 7 bases match. The TCR sequence derives from an adult man with Graves' hyperthyroidism. The sequenced sample was peripheral blood or thyroid tissue (not recorded which). Read as DNA, the sequence is TGTGCCAGCAGTTCCGGGGGGCGGGGGGCCAACGTCCTGACTTTC. Translation gives CASSSGGRGANVLTF.